A single sample is the source of the 26 T cell receptor beta chains below, sequenced in a study of breast tumors, draining lymph nodes, adjacent tissues. TCRdb itself ran the multiplex PCR reads through MiXCR, one entry per CDR3 protein. The sample includes some 170,000 distinct CDR3 sequences, about 33% of them seen just once. The lymph nodes were axillary draining lymph nodes from breast cancer patients. The sequencing sample was made of axillary lymph node tissue. All receptors derive from a female donor with breast cancer. Some clones in this sample may be carry-over from other donors' samples.

This clonotype was observed many times. This sequence joins TRBV6-2 or TRBV6-3 and TRBJ2-7; 9 nucleotides agree with TRBD2. The CDR3 is 14 amino acids. CDR1 is MNHEY and CDR2 is SVGEGT in the germline V gene. V gave up 6 bases and J gave up 7 bases; unmatched junction bases: 10. The CDR3 bases are TGTGCCAGCAGACGAGCGGGGGGACCCGGAGAGCAGTACTTC. Its protein product is CASRRAGGPGEQYF.

This clonotype was counted ten times or more. The chain couples TRBV7-8 to TRBJ1-5; no reliable D call. Germline V lookup: CDR1 SGHVS, CDR2 FQNEAQ. This CDR3 region has 15 residues. V lost 2 bases and J 4 bases, leaving 12 bases between the germline ends. This CDR3 is CASSLSRAENQPQHF. The CDR3 DNA is TGTGCCAGCAGCTTAAGCCGAGCCGAAAATCAGCCCCAGCATTTT.

This clonotype showed up many times. CDR3 loop: CASSGAGGLAYEQYF. The CDR3 region has the DNA TGTGCCAGCAGTGGGGCGGGGGGGCTAGCCTACGAGCAGTACTTC. The chain employs TRBV28 and TRBJ2-7, with TRBD2 identical over 9 bases. The CDR3 extends over 15 amino acids. Germline CDR1 reads MDHEN; CDR2 reads SYDVKM. V was clipped by 5 bases and J by 2 bases; unmatched bases: 7.

This clonotype was counted ten times or more. This chain uses TRBV20-1 with TRBJ2-6; TRBD1 matches 8 bases. The CDR3 runs 15 residues. Germline V gene data show CDR1 as DFQATT and CDR2 as SNEGSKA (reference sequence). Germline trimming cut 5 bases from V and 0 bases from J; bases unmatched to any gene: 3. CDR3 DNA: TGCAGTGCTGGGGACAGGAGCTCTGGGGCCAACGTCCTGACTTTC. Residues: CSAGDRSSGANVLTF.

This clonotype was seen repeatedly, ten times or more. The chain recombines TRBV20-1 with TRBJ2-2; 8 bases align to TRBD2. The germline V gene encodes CDR1 DFQATT and CDR2 SNEGSKA (reference sequence). V dropped 2 bases and J dropped 1; count of bases not matched to a gene: 3. The CDR3 loop spans 15 amino acids. This CDR3 reads CSARPGGLNTGELFF. Here the CDR3 DNA reads TGCAGTGCTAGACCGGGGGGGTTGAACACCGGGGAGCTGTTTTTT.

This sequence joins TRBV29-1 and TRBJ2-5; the D gene is possibly TRBD2 (5 bases). The CDR3 loop spans 15 amino acids. CDR1 and CDR2 (germline): SQVTM, ANQGSEA. Between the trimmed V and J ends, which lost 7 bases and 7 bases, there was a span of 25 bases. CDR3 protein: CSASSDGAGEGTQYF. CDR3 sequence (DNA): TGCAGCGCGTCCTCTGACGGAGCCGGGGAAGGGACCCAGTACTTC.

This clonotype was detected ten times or more. J is TRBJ2-1 and V is TRBV27, with D possibly matching TRBD1 (6 bases). V gave up 5 bases and J gave up 7 bases, with 15 bases separating them. Germline loops: CDR1 MNHEY, CDR2 SMNVEV (reference sequence). The CDR3 consists of 14 residues. The CDR3 sequence: CASSPWDIQNEQFF. DNA of the CDR3: TGTGCCAGCAGTCCTTGGGACATTCAGAATGAGCAGTTCTTC.

This clonotype was counted at least ten times. The chain links TRBV28 to TRBJ2-7; 8 bases map to TRBD1. This CDR3 contains 17 residues. Looked up from germline, CDR1 is MDHEN and CDR2 is SYDVKM. Trimming cost V 4 bases and J 1 base; bases outside gene matches: 12. CDR3 in amino acids: CASSSPLGRGLSYEQYF. Written as DNA, the CDR3 is TGTGCCAGCAGTTCTCCTTTGGGCAGGGGGCTATCCTACGAGCAGTACTTC.

This clonotype was detected many times. This chain connects TRBV28 to TRBJ2-2, with D maybe TRBD1 (5 bases). The germline CDR1 and CDR2 sequences are MDHEN and SYDVKM. V was clipped by 2 bases and J by 10 bases, with 11 bases between them. This CDR3 spans 13 amino acids. The CDR3 nucleotides are TGTGCCAGCAGTTTAACGCAGGGCCCGGAGCTGTTTTTT. Translation: CASSLTQGPELFF.

With respect to this clonotype: Given a much more abundant clone one base away, this may be a read error. The gene calls are TRBV7-3 and TRBJ2-1; TRBD2 matches at 14 bases. This CDR3 spans 16 amino acids. Per the germline V gene, CDR1 is SGHTA and CDR2 is FQGTGA. Here the CDR3 reads CANSLDGTSGSSEQFF. CDR3 sequence (DNA): TGTGCCAACAGCTTAGATGGGACTAGCGGGAGTAGTGAGCAGTTCTTC.

This clonotype has a count of ten or more. Just one base apart from a much larger clone, this may be a read error. V usage is TRBV11-2 and J usage is TRBJ2-7; maybe TRBD2 (5 bases). The CDR3 loop spans 15 amino acids. Germline CDR1 is SGHAT and CDR2 is FQNNGV. The germline V and J ends were trimmed by 1 base and 2 bases, with 12 bases remaining between them. The CDR3 sequence: CASSLGTAATYEQYF. The DNA for the CDR3 is TGTGCCAGCAGCTTAGGTACAGCGGCAACCTACGAGCAGTACTTC.

Many counts were recorded for this clonotype. V is TRBV27 and J is TRBJ1-4, with 8 positions matching TRBD1. The germline V gene encodes CDR1 MNHEY and CDR2 SMNVEV (reference sequence). The junction had 7 bases not matched to a gene; V was cut back by 5 bases and J by 5 bases. CDR3 length: 15 amino acids. CDR3 protein: CASSGRTGTNEKLFF. The CDR3, as DNA: TGTGCCAGCAGTGGGCGGACAGGGACAAATGAAAAACTGTTTTTT.

This clonotype was counted ten times or more. The chain has TRBV12-3 or TRBV12-4 and TRBJ2-5; TRBD2 is a possible D gene (6 bases). Trimming pared 5 bases from V and 4 bases from J, leaving 14 bases between. This CDR3 region has 14 residues. The CDR3 DNA reads TGTGCCAGCAGTCCTAAGGGACTCAGAGAGACCCAGTACTTC. This encodes CASSPKGLRETQYF.

This clonotype was recorded at least ten times. The CDR3 protein is CSASGSGVAYEQYF. CDR3 bases: TGCAGTGCTTCCGGCTCGGGAGTAGCCTACGAGCAGTACTTC. The V and J genes are TRBV20-1 and TRBJ2-7, with D possibly being TRBD2 (6 bases). V was clipped by 5 bases and J by 2 bases, with 16 bases between them. Germline CDR1 reads DFQATT; CDR2 reads SNEGSKA (reference sequence). The CDR3 loop spans 14 amino acids.

As concerns this clonotype: Its ends do not fully match the called genes, so a read error is possible. V usage is TRBV5-8 and J usage is TRBJ2-7; D is uncertain. The length of the CDR3 is 14 residues. Germline values: CDR1 SGHTS, CDR2 YDEGEE. The CDR3 DNA reads as TGTGCCAGCAGCTTCGCGACGAGGAGATACGGGCAGTACTTC. It yields the protein CASSFATRRYGQYF.

This clonotype came up a few times. Given a much more abundant clone one base away, this may be a read error. The V gene is TRBV9, the J gene TRBJ1-2; no firm D call. CDR3 length: 13 residues. Germline assignment: CDR1 SGDLS and CDR2 YYNGEE. In nucleotides, the CDR3 is TGTGCCGGCAGCGGGGAAGGGCAGTATGGCTACACCTTC. This encodes CAGSGEGQYGYTF.

This clonotype was detected ten times or more. This sequence joins TRBV7-3 and TRBJ2-1; 9 bases are shared with TRBD1. V trimming: 6 bases; J trimming: 5 bases; junction bases outside the gene matches: 8. This CDR3 contains 15 residues. Germline loops: CDR1 SGHTA, CDR2 FQGTGA. CDR3 DNA sequence: TGTGCCAGCAGGCGAGACAGGGGGGCACACAATGAGCAGTTCTTC. This translates into CASRRDRGAHNEQFF.

This clonotype was counted ten times or more. The chain carries TRBV9 and TRBJ1-3; 9 bases match TRBD1. The CDR3 has 16 amino acids. The J segment lost 0 bases and the V segment lost 4 bases, leaving 5 bases of the junction unmatched. Germline-derived CDR1 and CDR2 are SGDLS and YYNGEE. CDR3 protein: CASSSRQGVSGNTIYF. The CDR3 DNA is TGTGCCAGCAGCTCCCGACAGGGGGTCTCTGGAAACACCATATATTTT.

This clonotype was counted ten times or more. The genes are TRBV7-9 and TRBJ2-1, with TRBD1 matching 9 bases. The CDR3 totals 15 residues. The ends lost 5 bases at V and 7 bases at J; junction bases unmatched: 9. Looked up from germline, CDR1 is SEHNR and CDR2 is FQNEAQ (reference sequence). CDR3 DNA: TGTGCCAGCAGCACACCGGGACAGGGCGCAAATGAGCAGTTCTTC. Translation: CASSTPGQGANEQFF.

CDR3 residues: CSVETSGRSSSSYEQYF. Written as DNA, the CDR3 is TGCAGCGTCGAGACTAGCGGGAGGAGTTCTTCCTCCTACGAGCAGTACTTC. J is TRBJ2-7 and V is TRBV29-1; TRBD2 matches at 13 bases. CDR1 SQVTM and CDR2 ANQGSEA come from the germline V gene. The CDR3 has 17 amino acids. The ends lost 6 bases at V and 0 bases at J; junction bases unmatched: 11.

This clonotype was seen only a few times. V is TRBV7-2 and J is TRBJ1-2; the D is unclear. V gave up 2 bases and J gave up 5 bases, with 15 bases separating them. The germline V gene encodes CDR1 SGHTA and CDR2 FQGNSA. CDR3 length: 15 residues. In DNA form, the CDR3 reads TGTGCCAGCAGCTTACCACCCCCAGGTCGTTATGGCTACACCTTC. Encoded protein: CASSLPPPGRYGYTF. The variable domain in full, with the rest retrieved from reference TRBV7-2 and TRBJ1-2, is GAGVSQSPSNKVTEKGKDVELRCDPISGHTALYWYRQSLGQGLEFLIYFQGNSAPDKSGLPSDRFSAERTGGSVSTLTIQRTQQEDSAVYLCASSLPPPGRYGYTFGSGTRLTVV.

This sequence joins TRBV6-1 and TRBJ2-6; unclear D gene. V lost 2 bases and J lost 8, with 16 bases in between. This CDR3 spans 16 amino acids. CDR1 MNHNS and CDR2 SASEGT come from the germline V gene. CDR3 DNA sequence: TGTGCCAGCAGTGAATATGAGTCTCTGGGGTCCAACGTCCTGACTTTC. It translates to CASSEYESLGSNVLTF.

The table lists this clonotype with many counts. V gene TRBV12-3 or TRBV12-4 combines with J gene TRBJ1-2; D gene unclear. The CDR3 contains 14 residues. The ends were cut back, 2 bases at V and 3 bases at J, with 10 bases in the middle. Written as DNA, the CDR3 is TGTGCCAGCAGTTTACGGGAAAGGGACTATGGCTACACCTTC. It is translated as CASSLRERDYGYTF.

This clonotype was counted between two and nine times. The rearrangement uses TRBV5-1 and TRBJ1-1; the D is unclear. Germline loops: CDR1 SGHRS, CDR2 YFSETQ. This CDR3 has 15 amino acids. V dropped 0 bases and J dropped 1 base, with 10 bases sitting between them. The CDR3 here is CASSLVIGGNTEAFF. The CDR3, as DNA: TGCGCCAGCAGCTTGGTAATCGGTGGGAACACTGAAGCTTTCTTT. The variable domain in full, completed from reference TRBV5-1 and TRBJ1-1, reads KAGVTQTPRYLIKTRGQQVTLSCSPISGHRSVSWYQQTPGQGLQFLFEYFSETQRNKGNFPGRFSGRQFSNSRSEMNVSTLELGDSALYLCASSLVIGGNTEAFFGQGTRLTVV.

Points on this clonotype: Possible read error: a much larger clone is one base away. The chain employs TRBV6-5 and TRBJ2-7; 12 bases line up with TRBD1. V shed 7 bases and J 2 bases; nucleotides not matched to a gene: 3. The CDR3 has 14 residues. The germline V gene encodes CDR1 MNHEY and CDR2 SVGAGI. The CDR3 DNA sequence: TGTGCCAGCAAACGGGACAGGGGGCCCTACGAGCAGTACTTC. This codes for CASKRDRGPYEQYF.

This clonotype was seen ten or more times. J is TRBJ2-3 and V is TRBV27; TRBD1 aligns across 10 bases. V gave up 4 bases and J gave up 1 base; unmatched junction bases: 5. The CDR3 is 16 residues long. The V gene's germline CDR1 is MNHEY and CDR2 SMNVEV (reference sequence). The DNA for the CDR3 is TGTGCCAGCAGTTCTCAGGGACAGGGGCGCACAGATACGCAGTATTTT. Translation: CASSSQGQGRTDTQYF.